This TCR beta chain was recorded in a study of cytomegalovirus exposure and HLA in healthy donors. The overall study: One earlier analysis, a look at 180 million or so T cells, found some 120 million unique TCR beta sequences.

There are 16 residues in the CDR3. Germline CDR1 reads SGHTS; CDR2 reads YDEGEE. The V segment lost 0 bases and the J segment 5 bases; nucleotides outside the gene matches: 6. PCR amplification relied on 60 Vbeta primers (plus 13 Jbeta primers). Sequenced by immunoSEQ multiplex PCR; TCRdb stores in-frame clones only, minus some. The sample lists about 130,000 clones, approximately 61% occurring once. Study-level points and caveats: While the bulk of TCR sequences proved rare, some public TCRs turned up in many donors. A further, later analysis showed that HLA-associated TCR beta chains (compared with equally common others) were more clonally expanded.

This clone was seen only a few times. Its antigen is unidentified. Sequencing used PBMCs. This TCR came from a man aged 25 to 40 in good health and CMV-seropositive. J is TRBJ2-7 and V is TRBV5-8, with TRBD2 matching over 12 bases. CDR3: CASSLGRLAGGDEQYF. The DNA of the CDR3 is TGTGCCAGCAGCTTGGGAAGGCTAGCGGGAGGGGACGAGCAGTACTTC.